This T cell receptor beta chain was sequenced during a study of blood T cell repertoires in COVID-19. The V gene's germline CDR1 is LGHDT and CDR2 YNNKEL (reference sequence). The CDR3 length is 12 residues. The V gene lost 3 bases and the J gene lost 6 bases, with 8 bases spanning the gap. The assay was immunoSEQ multiplex PCR, and TCRdb's table has in-frame clones only and misses some. The sample comprises 230,000 or so clones, 81% of which are singletons, and 6.5% to 8.5% rests with the top ten. Patients from Seattle were sampled longitudinally, starting during active infection. In its sample, this clone was seen a few times.

The genes are TRBV3-1 (or the pseudogene TRBV3-2) and TRBJ1-2; D is possibly TRBD1 (6 bases). Material for sequencing was peripheral blood. The source of this sequence is a woman older than 75 with COVID-19, enrolled during active disease. CDR3 bases: TGTGCCAGCAGCCAGGGGGCGAATGGCTACACCTTC. This encodes CASSQGANGYTF.